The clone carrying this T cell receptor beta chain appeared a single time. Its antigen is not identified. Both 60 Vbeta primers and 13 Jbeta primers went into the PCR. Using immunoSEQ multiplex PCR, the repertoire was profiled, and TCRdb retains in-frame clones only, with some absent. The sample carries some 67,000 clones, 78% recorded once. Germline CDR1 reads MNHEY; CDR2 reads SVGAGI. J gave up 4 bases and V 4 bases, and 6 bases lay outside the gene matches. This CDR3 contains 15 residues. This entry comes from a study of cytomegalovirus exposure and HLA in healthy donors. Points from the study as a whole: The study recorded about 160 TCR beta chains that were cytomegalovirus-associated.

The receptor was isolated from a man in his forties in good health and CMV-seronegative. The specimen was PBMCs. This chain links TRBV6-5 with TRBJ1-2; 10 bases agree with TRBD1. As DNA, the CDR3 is TGTGCCAGCAGTTTCCGGGACAGGGGTAGCTATGGCTACACCTTC. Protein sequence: CASSFRDRGSYGYTF.